This T cell receptor (beta chain) was identified in a study of technical replicates of blood from a few donors. CDR1 and CDR2 from the germline V gene are ENHRY and SYGVKD. The CDR3 loop spans 18 amino acids. V shed 4 bases, J shed 4 bases, and the junction held 10 bases outside the gene matches. The data were produced by immunoSEQ multiplex PCR, yet TCRdb's version contains in-frame clones alone and is incomplete. The data contain around 93,000 clones, approximately 95% of them singletons. This clone occurred once. V gene TRBV10-3 combines with J gene TRBJ2-5; 15 bases agree with TRBD2. The sequencing input was T cells isolated from PBMCs. The source is a human donor in good health. Here the CDR3 reads CAISAPGLAGGSGETQYF. The CDR3 DNA follows: TGTGCCATCAGTGCCCCGGGACTAGCGGGAGGAAGCGGAGAGACCCAGTACTTC.